The source of this T cell receptor beta chain is a study of cytomegalovirus exposure and HLA in healthy donors (TCRdb year 2017). Concerning the study at large: According to a later analysis, one platform produced both the roughly 130 validation repertoires and the 670 or so repertoires of the first cohort. To predict cytomegalovirus infection status, the study brought together high-throughput TCR immunosequencing, statistical association of individual TCRs with disease status, and machine learning. Besides the first cohort of approximately 670 subjects, a separate validation cohort made up of 120 different subjects was used. The study aimed to test whether signatures of past pathogen exposure could be identified by cataloging public T cell receptors. On the study overall, not on this receptor specifically: According to the authors, the approach could potentially be generalized to other disease states and immunological phenotypes. In a later analysis, TCRs clustered in the first cohort were found to also tend to co-occur in the roughly 120 validation repertoires, with 90% to 95% of cluster scores above 0. Most TCR sequences were observed very rarely across donors, whereas some public TCRs were present in many individuals. The classifier was reported to diagnose cytomegalovirus status with high specificity and sensitivity in both the original cohort and the validation cohort. A later analysis had no HLA typing for the validation cohort, so co-occurrence there was scored across all 120 repertoires. In vitro tests confirmed that a few of the cytomegalovirus-associated TCR beta chains recognize cytomegalovirus antigens. A total of fewer than 200 TCR beta chains were listed by the study as associated with cytomegalovirus.

The germline V gene yields SGHRS for CDR1 and YFSETQ for CDR2. V loses 0 bases of germline sequence and J loses 6 bases, and the interval between the two ends is 11 bases. From cysteine to phenylalanine, the CDR3 is 14 amino acids long. Only CDR3 DNA remains: 42 bases, in frame from the first base. Libraries were prepared through the immunoSEQ multiplex PCR assay. The study's own analysis went as follows. A statistical classification framework was developed to diagnose cytomegalovirus status using the catalog of TCR beta chain sequences. The table was pulled from immuneACCESS by TCRdb, which kept in-frame rearrangements only. Such tables lose some clones; where checked, under half of the loss comes from unresolved V genes, and the rest has no known cause. Clone size and the V and J calls come from that table; the DNA yielded D and trimming. The sample profile shows 55,000 to 75,000 clones; around 93% of them were found once. The top ten clonotypes cover 5.3% of the sample.

The donors belonged to the validation cohort of around 110 subjects, which was separate from the roughly 670-subject first cohort. Note on this clone: Its antigen is still unknown. The sample holds no much larger clone one base away, and base qualities are not on file.

The sequencing sample was made of PBMCs. The TCR sequence derives from a man aged 18 to 29 in good health and CMV-seropositive. The chain is assembled from TRBV5-1 and TRBJ2-3; a weak D assignment points to TRBD1 (5 bases agree). Here is the DNA: TGCGCCAGCAGCTTGGGCAGGGCAGAGGATACGCAGTATTTT. Translated, it gives CASSLGRAEDTQYF.